The rows below give T cell receptor beta chains drawn from one sample of a study of CD8+CD57+ T cells in acquired aplastic anemia. Via MiXCR, TCRdb re-called the reads, giving one row per CDR3 protein. The sample holds roughly 200,000 distinct CDR3 sequences, 50% to 65% seen once. The sample consisted of sorted CD4+, CD8+, or CD8+CD57+ T cells (not recorded which) from PBMCs. These receptors came from a human donor with aplastic anemia. The CDR3 runs from the conserved cysteine through the conserved F or W. Size values are once, few and many counts, or a class for expanded clones, and some rows have none.

v_call,j_call,clone_size,cdr3_aa
TRBV7-8,TRBJ2-6,.,CASSLGLGANVLTF
TRBV5-1,TRBJ2-7,few,CASSLRQGASYEQYF
TRBV24-1,TRBJ2-6,.,CATSPGAHGANVLTF
TRBV9,TRBJ1-2,many,CASSEGTGDYGYTF
TRBV29-1,TRBJ2-1,.,CSVFHNEQFF
TRBV20-1,TRBJ2-7,.,CSASRTSGNEQYF
TRBV28,TRBJ2-7,many,CASSEYGTGYEQYF
TRBV4-1,TRBJ2-3,.,CASSQAPGTDTQYF
TRBV2,TRBJ2-5,.,CASGGTSGQETQYF
TRBV7-3,TRBJ2-1,.,CASSLVTSGTGEQFF
TRBV7-2,TRBJ2-7,few,CASSLEGPPYEQYF
TRBV6-1,TRBJ2-5,.,CASSGQMASGGQETQYF
TRBV29-1,TRBJ1-1,.,CSVMTGNTEAFF
TRBV19,TRBJ1-1,.,CASSISGDTEALF
TRBV2,TRBJ1-1,.,CASWGQGFGNTEAFF
TRBV20-1,TRBJ2-7,once,CSASPEAHEQYF
TRBV20-1,TRBJ1-2,.,CSASSGKDGYTF
TRBV19,TRBJ2-1,many,CASSMSSNGYNEQFF
TRBV12-3/TRBV12-4,TRBJ2-3,.,CASNTRGPRDTQYF
TRBV5-4,TRBJ2-3,.,CASSYYNTDTQYF
TRBV12-3/TRBV12-4,TRBJ2-7,.,CASSSPRSYEQYF
TRBV12-5,TRBJ2-1,many,CASGLDSRFDEQFF
TRBV10-3,TRBJ2-2,.,CATDRGGTGELFF
TRBV12-5,TRBJ2-3,.,CASSFPDRYTQYF
TRBV15,TRBJ2-3,.,CATSRGASVDTQYF